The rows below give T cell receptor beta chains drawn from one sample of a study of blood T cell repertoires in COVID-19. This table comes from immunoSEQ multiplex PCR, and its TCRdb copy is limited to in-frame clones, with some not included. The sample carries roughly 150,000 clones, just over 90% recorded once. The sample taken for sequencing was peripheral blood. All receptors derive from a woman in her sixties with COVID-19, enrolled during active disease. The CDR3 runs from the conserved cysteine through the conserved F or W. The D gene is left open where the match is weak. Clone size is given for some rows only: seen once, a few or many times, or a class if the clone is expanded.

CASSLPTGSPKTEAFF TGTGCCAGCAGTCTACCGACAGGGTCTCCTAAAACTGAAGCTTTCTTT TRBJ1-1 TRBD1 TRBV6-2/TRBV6-3 .
CASSLGGLDSGYTF TGTGCCAGCAGCTTAGGTGGACTGGACAGTGGCTACACCTTC TRBJ1-2 . TRBV7-9 .
CASSQVRRGFTEAFF TGCGCCAGCAGCCAAGTCCGCAGGGGCTTCACTGAAGCTTTCTTT TRBJ1-1 . TRBV4-3 few
CASSRTNTDTQYF TGTGCCAGCAGTAGGACTAACACAGATACGCAGTATTTT TRBJ2-3 . TRBV6-5 .
CASSLGSRGRLGNSYTF TGTGCCAGCAGCTTAGGGTCGAGGGGGCGCTTAGGGAATAGCTACACCTTC TRBJ1-2 TRBD1 TRBV7-2 .
CASSPWGSTGELFF TGTGCCAGCAGCCCCTGGGGCAGCACCGGGGAGCTGTTTTTT TRBJ2-2 . TRBV13 .
CASSVRQGGIAGELFF TGTGCCAGCAGCGTACGACAGGGCGGAATAGCCGGGGAGCTGTTTTTT TRBJ2-2 TRBD1 TRBV9 .
CASTLTRQTRAGFEAFF TGTGCCAGCACCCTGACCCGCCAGACACGGGCGGGGTTTGAAGCTTTCTTT TRBJ1-1 . TRBV7-9 .
CASSQEQGDQPQHF TGTGCCAGCAGCCAAGAACAGGGAGACCAGCCCCAGCATTTT TRBJ1-5 . TRBV4-2 .
CASSLFQQAEQYF TGCGCCAGCAGCTTGTTCCAACAGGCCGAGCAGTACTTC TRBJ2-7 . TRBV5-1 .
CASTTTGGYGYTF TGTGCCAGTACCACGACAGGGGGCTATGGCTACACCTTC TRBJ1-2 TRBD1 TRBV19 .
CASRIGASGGAGELFF TGTGCCAGCAGGATAGGGGCCAGCGGGGGAGCCGGGGAGCTGTTTTTT TRBJ2-2 TRBD2 TRBV7-2 .
CASSLGYRGGYTF TGTGCCAGCAGCTTAGGCTACAGGGGTGGCTACACCTTC TRBJ1-2 TRBD1 TRBV11-2 few
CASSLFIRNTEAFF TGTGCCAGCAGCTTATTTATCAGGAACACTGAAGCTTTCTTT TRBJ1-1 . TRBV13 .
CSASPGTGPNSPLHF TGCAGTGCTAGTCCCGGGACAGGGCCTAATTCACCCCTCCACTTT TRBJ1-6 TRBD1 TRBV20-1 .
CASTGAGYYGYTF TGTGCCAGCACTGGGGCAGGATACTATGGCTACACCTTC TRBJ1-2 . TRBV6-6 .
CATSAGGQETQYF TGTGCCACCAGTGCGGGGGGGCAAGAGACCCAGTACTTC TRBJ2-5 TRBD2 TRBV24-1 .
CASSSRTGNPASYEQYF TGCGCCAGCAGCTCCCGAACCGGGAATCCAGCCTCCTACGAGCAGTACTTC TRBJ2-7 . TRBV5-1 .
CASSRRSTGKNTEAFF TGTGCCAGTAGTCGTCGCTCAACAGGGAAGAACACTGAAGCTTTCTTT TRBJ1-1 . TRBV19 .
CSAAGGDGDTEAFF TGCAGCGCGGCGGGGGGGGACGGAGACACTGAAGCTTTCTTT TRBJ1-1 . TRBV29-1 .
CASSRGGSNTEAFF TGTGCCAGCAGCAGAGGGGGTTCGAACACTGAAGCTTTCTTT TRBJ1-1 . TRBV7-9 .
CASSTRTGNNTEAFF TGCGCCAGCAGCACCCGGACAGGGAATAACACTGAAGCTTTCTTT TRBJ1-1 TRBD1 TRBV4-1 .
CASSLPGPNGDGYTF TGTGCCAGCAGCTTGCCTGGACCGAACGGGGATGGCTACACCTTC TRBJ1-2 . TRBV5-4 .
CASSLETVYTGELFF TGCGCCAGCAGCTTGGAGACAGTGTACACCGGGGAGCTGTTTTTT TRBJ2-2 . TRBV5-1 .
CASSVAESSPLHF TGTGCCAGCTCTGTAGCGGAAAGTTCACCCCTCCACTTT TRBJ1-6 . TRBV12-3/TRBV12-4 once
CASSLTLRDYGYTF TGTGCCAGCAGCTTAACGTTACGGGACTATGGCTACACCTTC TRBJ1-2 . TRBV7-2 .
CASSYRQARAF TGTGCCAGCAGTTACCGCCAGGCCAGAGCCTTC TRBJ1-2 . TRBV6-2/TRBV6-3 .
CASSSERQGSRYEQYF TGTGCCAGCAGCTCGGAGAGACAGGGGTCTAGATACGAGCAGTACTTC TRBJ2-7 TRBD1 TRBV5-4 .
CASSQAFGRGNTEAFF TGTGCCAGCAGCCAAGCCTTTGGCCGGGGGAACACTGAAGCTTTCTTT TRBJ1-1 . TRBV3-1/TRBV3-2 once
CASSSIGTGEKRRQETQYF TGCGCCAGCAGTTCGATAGGGACAGGGGAAAAAAGGCGGCAAGAGACCCAGTACTTC TRBJ2-5 TRBD1 TRBV5-1 .
CASSQMAGTRGETQYF TGTGCCAGCAGCCAAATGGCCGGGACTAGAGGAGAGACCCAGTACTTC TRBJ2-5 TRBD2 TRBV3-1/TRBV3-2 .
CASSQVASYEQYF TGTGCCAGCAGCCAAGTGGCCTCCTACGAGCAGTACTTC TRBJ2-7 . TRBV7-2 .
CASSRQGWTDTQYF TGTGCCAGCTCGAGACAGGGTTGGACAGATACGCAGTATTTT TRBJ2-3 TRBD1 TRBV27 .
CASSYSGGGGRGWAVAQHF TGTGCCAGCAGTTACTCTGGGGGCGGGGGACGCGGTTGGGCCGTGGCCCAGCATTTT TRBJ1-5 . TRBV6-2/TRBV6-3 .
CASSPTGGSRGYTF TGTGCCAGCAGTCCGACAGGGGGCTCTAGGGGCTACACCTTC TRBJ1-2 TRBD1 TRBV6-5 once
CASSPEIRSLYGYTF TGTGCCAGCAGCCCCGAGATTAGGAGTCTCTATGGCTACACCTTC TRBJ1-2 . TRBV3-1/TRBV3-2 .
CASSAHLQGASSGNTIYF TGTGCCAGCAGCGCTCACCTCCAGGGGGCCTCCTCTGGAAACACCATATATTTT TRBJ1-3 TRBD1 TRBV9 .
CASSPQDRAGDEQYF TGCGCCAGCAGCCCCCAGGACAGGGCTGGCGACGAGCAGTACTTC TRBJ2-7 TRBD1 TRBV5-1 .
CASSLDRVNEQFF TGCGCCAGCAGCTTGGACCGAGTCAATGAGCAGTTCTTC TRBJ2-1 . TRBV5-1 .
CASSIAGANNEQFF TGTGCCAGCAGCATAGCGGGGGCGAACAATGAGCAGTTCTTC TRBJ2-1 TRBD2 TRBV7-3 .
CAITGQPGDTEAFF TGTGCCATCACCGGACAGCCCGGAGACACTGAAGCTTTCTTT TRBJ1-1 . TRBV10-3 .